A single sample is the source of the 25 T cell receptor beta chains below, sequenced in a study of T cell responses to AZD1222 COVID-19 vaccine. TCRdb keeps only in-frame clones here, not all; method: immunoSEQ multiplex PCR. Among 150,000 to 180,000 clones listed, about 88% were seen once. This sample comprised peripheral blood, obtained on day 0 of AZD1222 vaccination. The receptors were gathered from an adult in good health.

This chain joins TRBV11-2 and TRBJ2-3; 14 positions agree with TRBD2. J lost 8 bases, V lost 6 bases, and 7 bases had no gene match. Germline loops: CDR1 SGHAT, CDR2 FQNNGV. The CDR3 has 15 amino acids. DNA of the CDR3: TGTGCCAGCAGACCAACCGGGACTAGCGGGAGTACGCAGTATTTT. It encodes CASRPTGTSGSTQYF. Using reference TRBV11-2 and TRBJ2-3 for the parts outside the CDR3, the full variable domain is EAGVAQSPRYKIIEKRQSVAFWCNPISGHATLYWYQQILGQGPKLLIQFQNNGVVDDSQLPKDRFSAERLKGVDSTLKIQPAKLEDSAVYLCASRPTGTSGSTQYFGPGTRLTVL.

The chain carries TRBV6-6 and TRBJ1-1; D uncertain. The CDR3 length is 13 residues. CDR1 and CDR2 (germline): MNHNY, SVGAGI (reference sequence). Trimming stripped 2 bases from V and 8 bases from J, with 12 bases between. The CDR3 spells CASSYTAAREAFF. CDR3 bases: TGTGCCAGCAGTTACACGGCGGCCAGAGAAGCTTTCTTT.

The chain is built from TRBV29-1 and TRBJ1-1; 7 bases are a match to TRBD1. CDR1 and CDR2 from the germline V gene are SQVTM and ANQGSEA. CDR3 length equals 13 residues. The junction had 6 bases not matched to a gene; V was cut back by 7 bases and J by 1 base. CDR3 loop: CSGGQYRNTEAFF. The CDR3 DNA reads TGCAGCGGGGGACAGTACCGGAACACTGAAGCTTTCTTT.

The chain couples TRBV18 to TRBJ1-6; 7 nucleotides line up with TRBD1. The CDR3 has 15 amino acids. Looked up from germline, CDR1 is KGHSH and CDR2 is LQKENI. Trimming took 8 bases from V and 7 from J; bases not matched to a gene: 11. CDR3 coding DNA: TGTGCCAGCACAGGCCCCGGACAGGCCAATTCACCCCTCCACTTT. Residues: CASTGPGQANSPLHF.

The rearrangement uses TRBV6-5 and TRBJ2-1; weak D call: TRBD1 (6 bases). The V gene's germline CDR1 is MNHEY and CDR2 SVGAGI. CDR3 length equals 14 residues. The germline V and J ends were trimmed by 6 bases and 5 bases, with 14 bases remaining between them. The chain's CDR3 is CASRGDIGNNEQFF. The CDR3 DNA is TGTGCCAGCAGAGGGGACATCGGCAACAATGAGCAGTTCTTC.

The chain couples TRBV3-1 (or the pseudogene TRBV3-2) to TRBJ1-1; D might be TRBD1 (6 bases). Germline-derived CDR1 and CDR2 are LGHDT and YNNKEL (reference sequence). The V and J ends lost 6 bases and 1 base respectively, with 6 bases between them. The CDR3 contains 12 residues. The CDR3 DNA reads as TGTGCCAGCAGGACAGGGAACACTGAAGCTTTCTTT. Amino acid sequence: CASRTGNTEAFF.

In its sample, this clone was seen once. CDR3 nucleotides: TGCGCCAGCAGGTACGGACAGGGAGTCGAGCAGTACTTC. This gives the protein CASRYGQGVEQYF. The V gene is TRBV5-1, the J gene TRBJ2-7, with 8 bases identical to TRBD1. This CDR3 has 13 residues. V lost 5 bases, J lost 6 bases, and 7 bases stayed unmatched. Per the germline V gene, CDR1 is SGHRS and CDR2 is YFSETQ.

The chain joins TRBV19 to TRBJ1-1, with D possibly matching TRBD1 (6 bases). Germline-derived CDR1 and CDR2 are LNHDA and SQIVND (reference sequence). CDR3 length equals 14 residues. V lost 8 bases, J lost 5 bases, and 18 bases lay in between. The CDR3 nucleotides are TGTGCCAGTTCTACGGGTGGGGGGCGGACTGAAGCTTTCTTT. Translation: CASSTGGGRTEAFF.

V gene TRBV11-2 combines with J gene TRBJ1-5; D not certain. This CDR3 is 12 amino acids long. Germline values: CDR1 SGHAT, CDR2 FQNNGV. V lost 4 bases and J lost 6, with 7 bases in between. The CDR3 is CASSSGAQPQHF. DNA for the CDR3: TGTGCCAGCAGCTCGGGTGCTCAGCCCCAGCATTTT.

The DNA of the CDR3 is TGTGCCAGCAGCTTATCGGGGGCTGCTGGCTACACCTTC. Translated, it gives CASSLSGAAGYTF. The chain is built from TRBV7-2 and TRBJ1-2; the D gene is possibly TRBD1 (6 bases). This CDR3 spans 13 amino acids. Trimming took 2 bases from V and 7 from J, leaving 11 bases between them. CDR1 is SGHTA, CDR2 FQGNSA, per germline.

The V and J genes are TRBV5-5 and TRBJ1-5; D possibly corresponds to TRBD1 (6 bases). The CDR3 totals 13 residues. Between the trimmed V and J ends, which lost 5 bases and 5 bases, there was a span of 11 bases. The germline CDR1 and CDR2 sequences are SGHKS and YYEKEE (reference sequence). Here the CDR3 reads CASRGGDYQPQHF. DNA for the CDR3: TGTGCCAGCAGGGGGGGCGACTATCAGCCCCAGCATTTT. The variable domain in full, with the rest retrieved from reference TRBV5-5 and TRBJ1-5, is DAGVTQSPTHLIKTRGQQVTLRCSPISGHKSVSWYQQVLGQGPQFIFQYYEKEERGRGNFPDRFSARQFPNYSSELNVNALLLGDSALYLCASRGGDYQPQHFGDGTRLSIL.

The chain joins TRBV27 to TRBJ1-1; 11 bases line up with TRBD1. The CDR3 is made up of 17 amino acids. CDR1 and CDR2 (germline): MNHEY, SMNVEV (reference sequence). The ends lost 2 bases at V and 4 bases at J; junction bases unmatched: 9. In DNA form, the CDR3 reads TGTGCCAGCAGTTTACCCCCGGGACAGGGGGTCGGCACTGAAGCTTTCTTT. It translates to CASSLPPGQGVGTEAFF.

J is TRBJ2-1 and V is TRBV19; D remains ambiguous. Germline V gene lookup returns CDR1 LNHDA and CDR2 SQIVND (reference sequence). The CDR3 is 13 amino acids. Trimming took 3 bases from V and 8 from J, leaving 11 bases between them. Written as DNA, the CDR3 is TGTGCCAGTAGTATTTTCCACCTTGATGAGCAGTTCTTC. Its translation is CASSIFHLDEQFF.

The chain couples TRBV19 to TRBJ1-1; D perhaps matches TRBD1 (5 bases). Germline V CDR1 and CDR2: LNHDA, SQIVND (reference sequence). Deletions cut 7 bases from V and 4 bases from J, with 22 bases between. The CDR3 spans 16 residues. The CDR3 spells CASIPGGGTVGTEAFF. The CDR3 nucleotides read TGTGCCAGTATCCCTGGGGGAGGGACCGTGGGCACTGAAGCTTTCTTT.

V and J are TRBV7-2 and TRBJ1-3, with D maybe TRBD1 (6 bases). Germline CDR1 SGHTA, CDR2 FQGNSA. V lost 5 bases and J lost 0, with 14 bases in between. The CDR3 is made up of 16 amino acids. The CDR3 region is CASSPRDTSSGNTIYF. CDR3 DNA sequence: TGTGCCAGCAGCCCGCGGGACACAAGCTCTGGAAACACCATATATTTT.

The chain joins TRBV7-9 to TRBJ1-1; D uncertain. CDR3 length: 17 amino acids. Germline V gives CDR1 SEHNR, CDR2 FQNEAQ (reference sequence). Trimming stripped 6 bases from V and 0 bases from J, with 20 bases between. CDR3 sequence: CASRYSLGKTMNTEAFF. The DNA of the CDR3 is TGTGCCAGCAGGTACAGTCTGGGGAAAACGATGAACACTGAAGCTTTCTTT.

The rearrangement joins TRBV30 to TRBJ1-2; TRBD1 might be the D (5 bases). Germline V gives CDR1 GTSNPN, CDR2 SVGIG (reference sequence). Trimming removed 0 bases at V and 4 bases at J, with 12 bases between. This CDR3 region has 14 residues. CDR3 in amino acids: CAWSVGHHGYGYTF. The CDR3 DNA follows: TGTGCCTGGAGTGTAGGACACCACGGCTATGGCTACACCTTC.

The chain carries TRBV30 and TRBJ1-4; 8 bases map to TRBD1. The CDR3 spans 14 residues. Trimming at V came to 7 bases and at J to 4 bases, leaving 8 bases not matched to a gene. Germline lookup yields CDR1 GTSNPN and CDR2 SVGIG (reference sequence). The CDR3 loop reads CAFGQGMGNEKLFF. In nucleotides, the CDR3 is TGTGCCTTTGGACAGGGTATGGGTAATGAAAAACTGTTTTTT.

The V gene is TRBV9, the J gene TRBJ2-3; 12 bases agree with TRBD2. Germline V gives CDR1 SGDLS, CDR2 YYNGEE. This CDR3 comprises 18 residues. J lost 3 bases, V lost 3 bases, and 11 bases had no gene match. CDR3 DNA sequence: TGTGCCAGCAGCGCCGAGGGGACTAGCGGGTGGGGGACAGATACGCAGTATTTT. It is translated as CASSAEGTSGWGTDTQYF.

The chain is built from TRBV6-5 and TRBJ2-7, with 7 bases fitting TRBD2. Losses at the gene ends were 5 bases for V and 3 bases for J; bases not matched to a gene: 7. There are 14 residues in the CDR3. The germline V gene encodes CDR1 MNHEY and CDR2 SVGAGI. CDR3: CASSLADGDYEQYF. The CDR3 bases are TGTGCCAGCAGTCTAGCGGACGGGGACTACGAGCAGTACTTC.

V is TRBV13 and J is TRBJ2-1; D remains ambiguous. This CDR3 is built from 11 residues. Germline V CDR1 and CDR2: PRHDT, FYEKMQ (reference sequence). V lost 5 bases to trimming and J lost 5 bases, with 4 bases between them. The chain's CDR3 is CASSAHNEQFF. In DNA form, the CDR3 reads TGTGCCAGCAGCGCCCACAATGAGCAGTTCTTC.

The chain has TRBV7-8 and TRBJ1-5; D not certain. Germline V gives CDR1 SGHVS, CDR2 FQNEAQ. The CDR3 spans 14 residues. V was clipped by 1 base and J by 4 bases, with 8 bases between them. CDR3 DNA sequence: TGTGCCAGCAGCTTAGAAAGGAAGAATCAGCCCCAGCATTTT. Its translation is CASSLERKNQPQHF.

This chain links TRBV19 with TRBJ1-3; unclear D gene. This CDR3 comprises 14 residues. Looked up from germline, CDR1 is LNHDA and CDR2 is SQIVND (reference sequence). Deletions cut 4 bases from V and 3 bases from J, with 10 bases between. The CDR3 is CASSKTYGGNTIYF. For the CDR3, the DNA is TGTGCCAGTAGTAAAACGTACGGTGGAAACACCATATATTTT.

The CDR3 here is CASSSPQWGANQPQHF. Here the CDR3 DNA reads TGTGCCAGTAGTTCCCCCCAATGGGGGGCGAATCAGCCCCAGCATTTT. The V call is TRBV19, the J call TRBJ1-5; possible D gene TRBD1, 6 bases. Germline CDR1 reads LNHDA; CDR2 reads SQIVND (reference sequence). Trimming took 5 bases from V and 4 from J, leaving 18 bases between them. The CDR3 is 16 residues long.

The chain uses TRBV7-9 and TRBJ1-1; the D gene is possibly TRBD1 (6 bases). CDR1 SEHNR and CDR2 FQNEAQ come from the germline V gene (reference sequence). Trimming took off 4 bases at V and 1 base at J, with 13 bases between the two ends. This CDR3 region has 15 residues. CDR3 amino acids: CASSSLPGANTEAFF. Written as DNA, the CDR3 is TGTGCCAGCAGCTCCCTACCAGGGGCGAACACTGAAGCTTTCTTT.